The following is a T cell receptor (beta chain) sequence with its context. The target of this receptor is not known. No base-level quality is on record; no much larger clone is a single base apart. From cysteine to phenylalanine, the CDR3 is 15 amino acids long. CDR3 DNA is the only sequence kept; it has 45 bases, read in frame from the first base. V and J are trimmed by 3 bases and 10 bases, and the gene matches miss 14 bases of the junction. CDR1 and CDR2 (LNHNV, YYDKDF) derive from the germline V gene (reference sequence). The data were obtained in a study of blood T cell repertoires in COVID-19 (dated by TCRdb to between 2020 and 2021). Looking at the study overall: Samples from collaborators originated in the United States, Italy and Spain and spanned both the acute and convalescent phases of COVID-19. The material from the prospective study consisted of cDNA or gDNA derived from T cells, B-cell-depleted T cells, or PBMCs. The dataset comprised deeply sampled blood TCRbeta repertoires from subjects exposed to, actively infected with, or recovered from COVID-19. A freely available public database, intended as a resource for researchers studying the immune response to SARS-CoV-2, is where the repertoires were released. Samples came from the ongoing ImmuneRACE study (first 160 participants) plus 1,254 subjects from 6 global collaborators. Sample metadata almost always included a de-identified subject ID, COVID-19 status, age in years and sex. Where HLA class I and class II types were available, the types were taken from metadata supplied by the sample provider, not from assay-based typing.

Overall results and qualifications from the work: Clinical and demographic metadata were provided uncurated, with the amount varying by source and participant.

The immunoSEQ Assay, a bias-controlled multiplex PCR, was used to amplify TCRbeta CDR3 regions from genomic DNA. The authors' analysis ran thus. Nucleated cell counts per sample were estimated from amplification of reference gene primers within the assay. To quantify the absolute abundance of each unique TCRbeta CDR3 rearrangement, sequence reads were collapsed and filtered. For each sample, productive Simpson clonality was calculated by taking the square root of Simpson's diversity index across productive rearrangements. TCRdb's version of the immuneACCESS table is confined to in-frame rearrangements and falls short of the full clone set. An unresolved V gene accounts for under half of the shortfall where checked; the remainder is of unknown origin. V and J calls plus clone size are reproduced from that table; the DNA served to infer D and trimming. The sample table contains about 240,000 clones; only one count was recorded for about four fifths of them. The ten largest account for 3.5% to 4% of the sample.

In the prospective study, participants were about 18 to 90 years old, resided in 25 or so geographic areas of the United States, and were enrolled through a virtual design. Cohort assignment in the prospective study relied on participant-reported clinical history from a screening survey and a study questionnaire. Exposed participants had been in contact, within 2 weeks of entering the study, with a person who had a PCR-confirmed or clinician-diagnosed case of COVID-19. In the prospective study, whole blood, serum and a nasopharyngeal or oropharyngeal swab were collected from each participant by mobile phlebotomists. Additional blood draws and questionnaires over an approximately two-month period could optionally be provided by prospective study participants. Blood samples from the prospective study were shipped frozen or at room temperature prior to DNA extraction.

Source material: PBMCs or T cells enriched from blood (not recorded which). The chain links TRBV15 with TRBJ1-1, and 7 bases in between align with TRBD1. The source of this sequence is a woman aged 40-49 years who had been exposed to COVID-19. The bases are TGTGCCACCAGCAGCATGGCAGGGGGTACGAGAAGAGCTTTCTTT. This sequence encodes CATSSMAGGTRRAFF.